This TCR beta chain derives from a study of T cell responses to AZD1222 COVID-19 vaccine (dated by TCRdb to the early 2020s). Background on the whole study: AZD1222 recipients whose second dose came at about 4 weeks and those whose second dose came at about 12 weeks were combined into one group, since spike-specific TCR depth and breadth did not differ between the two schedules. Trial participants were enrolled by age into subgroups of 18-55, 56-69 and 70-plus years, and around 140, 26 and 57 TCR-sequenced participants, respectively, were included in these subgroups. TCR sequencing covered 230 or so trial participants: 200 to 220 given two doses of AZD1222 and about 26 given two doses of MenACWY control vaccine. General study outcomes and caveats: Vaccine-associated CD4 TCRs spanned the whole spike protein, with dominant responses in regions 160-218 and 743-854. A significant rise in spike-specific TCR breadth and depth was observed after two AZD1222 doses relative to day 0 and relative to MenACWY recipients. Nearly half of unique spike-specific TCRs reportedly recognized epitopes outside regions mutated in the B.1.351 and B.1.1.7 variants. The 56-69-year group was small, and its depth increase did not reach significance, likely because of low power. Because no day 14 peak-response samples were available, the repertoires could be characterized only after the peak T cell response. Only a handful of AZD1222 recipients were SARS-CoV-2 seropositive at baseline, limiting conclusions about previously exposed vaccinees. Participants were mostly white British, with more females than males. The authors suggested clonal diversity may have been underestimated.

Points on this clone: Its antigen remains undetermined. Base qualities are not provided; no much larger clone lies one nucleotide away.

The CDR3 regions of human TCRbeta chains were analyzed by immunosequencing. The study's own analysis went as follows. Repertoire TCRs were checked for matches against a reference library of SARS-CoV-2-specific TCRs that had been generated using the MIRA antigen-specificity platform. Breadth was defined as the fraction of unique TCRs that were SARS-CoV-2-associated, and depth was defined as the fraction of total T cells that were SARS-CoV-2-associated. Each spike-specific TCR was assigned to its reactive spike region and to a CD4 or CD8 class using the MIRA data. Log10-transformed breadth and depth values were compared by one-way ANOVA with Sidak's multiple comparisons tests. Held by TCRdb, this immuneACCESS table contains in-frame sequences only and omits some clones. Under half of the omission traces to an unresolved V gene where checked; the cause of the rest is unknown. V, J and clone size are taken as reported in that table, and D and trimming were inferred from the DNA itself. Within this sample are approximately 110,000 clones, with roughly 86% of them counted one time only. The leading ten clones occupy 4.4% of the sample.

Compared with germline, V lacks 2 bases and J lacks 5 bases; bases without a gene match: 9. Counted from cysteine to phenylalanine, this CDR3 has 16 amino acids. Kept here is only the CDR3 DNA, which spans 48 bases and is read in frame from base 1. CDR1 and CDR2, per the germline V gene, are ENHRY and SYGVKD. Interpreted using the paper, the time point label stands for: baseline before first vaccination. Vaccinee samples were obtained from the UK trials COV001 and COV002, which included a single-blind randomized controlled phase 2/3 trial of AZD1222 (ChAdOx1 nCoV-19) in healthy adults. Trial participant PBMC samples were collected at day 0 and day 28 after the second dose for TCRbeta chain sequencing.

The material was peripheral blood, obtained on day 0 of AZD1222 vaccination. This TCR came from an adult in good health. The rearrangement joined TRBV10-3 to TRBJ2-3, with 8 bases in between that match TRBD2. The CDR3 reads CAISEGREVPQDTQYF. The sequenced DNA is TGTGCCATCAGTGAGGGGCGGGAGGTCCCACAAGATACGCAGTATTTT.